These 13 T cell receptor beta chains share one sample of origin, sequenced in a study of graft-versus-host responses after intestinal transplantation. These receptors lack a known antigen. Libraries were prepared by immunoSEQ multiplex PCR; TCRdb keeps only in-frame clonotypes and omits some of them. This table holds 85,000 to 90,000 clones, 85% to 90% found once. The material sequenced was unstimulated CD4+ T cells sorted from spleen or lymph node cells, taken before intestinal transplant. These receptors were taken from a human donor who received an intestinal transplant.

The rearrangement joins TRBV18 to TRBJ1-1; D is ambiguous. The CDR3 is 15 amino acids. V lost 4 bases to trimming and J lost 5 bases, with 17 bases between them. CDR1 and CDR2 (germline): KGHSH, LQKENI. CDR3 in amino acids: CASSLSPVSSTEAFF. The DNA for the CDR3 is TGTGCCAGCTCACTCTCCCCGGTTAGCAGTACTGAAGCTTTCTTT.

The genes are TRBV7-8 and TRBJ1-5; TRBD1 might be the D (5 bases). Germline-derived CDR1 and CDR2 are SGHVS and FQNEAQ. CDR3 length: 13 residues. V lost 5 bases to trimming and J lost 4 bases, with 9 bases between them. The CDR3 sequence is CASSGGENQPQHF. The CDR3 coding sequence is TGTGCCAGCAGCGGGGGGGAGAATCAGCCCCAGCATTTT.

The V and J genes are TRBV5-1 and TRBJ2-1, with 9 bases aligning to TRBD2. The CDR3 length is 17 residues. Losses at the gene ends were 0 bases for V and 8 bases for J; bases not matched to a gene: 12. Looked up from germline, CDR1 is SGHRS and CDR2 is YFSETQ. CDR3 in amino acids: CASSLAGVAGANYEQFF. DNA of the CDR3: TGCGCCAGCAGCTTGGCCGGCGTAGCGGGGGCTAACTATGAGCAGTTCTTC. The entire variable domain, with the rest obtained from reference TRBV5-1 and TRBJ2-1, is as follows: KAGVTQTPRYLIKTRGQQVTLSCSPISGHRSVSWYQQTPGQGLQFLFEYFSETQRNKGNFPGRFSGRQFSNSRSEMNVSTLELGDSALYLCASSLAGVAGANYEQFFGPGTRLTVL.

This clone was seen just once. The CDR3 sequence is CASSRTGVSSYEQYF. As DNA, the CDR3 is TGTGCCAGCAGCCGAACGGGGGTGAGCTCCTACGAGCAGTACTTC. The rearrangement links TRBV7-9 to TRBJ2-7, with D possibly being TRBD2 (6 bases). CDR1 and CDR2 from the germline V gene are SEHNR and FQNEAQ (reference sequence). This CDR3 is 15 amino acids long. Trimming shortened V by 5 bases and J by 0 bases, and 14 bases separated the two germline ends. Full variable domain (missing parts from reference TRBV7-9 and TRBJ2-7): DTGVSQNPRHKITKRGQNVTFRCDPISEHNRLYWYRQTLGQGPEFLTYFQNEAQLEKSRLLSDRFSAERPKGSFSTLEIQRTEQGDSAMYLCASSRTGVSSYEQYFGPGTRLTVT.

V gene TRBV11-3 combines with J gene TRBJ2-3; the match to TRBD2 covers 9 bases. Losses at the gene ends were 4 bases for V and 4 bases for J; bases not matched to a gene: 15. This CDR3 comprises 18 residues. Per the germline V gene, CDR1 is SGHNT and CDR2 is YENEEA. DNA for the CDR3: TGTGCCAGCAGCTCCACGTGGCCCTCGCGGGGGGGGCCAGATACGCAGTATTTT. Encoded protein: CASSSTWPSRGGPDTQYF. Supplemented by reference TRBV11-3 and TRBJ2-3, the full variable domain reads EAGVVQSPRYKIIEKKQPVAFWCNPISGHNTLYWYLQNLGQGPELLIRYENEEAVDDSQLPKDRFSAERLKGVDSTLKIQPAELGDSAVYLCASSSTWPSRGGPDTQYFGPGTRLTVL.

This clone was found once. The chain is built from TRBV6-6 and TRBJ1-5; D unresolved. The CDR3 spans 14 residues. CDR1 is MNHNY and CDR2 is SVGAGI in the germline V gene (reference sequence). Trimming left V 7 bases short and J 4 bases short, with 14 bases between. CDR3 amino acids: CASTIDIKNQPQHF. The CDR3, as DNA: TGTGCCAGCACCATTGACATAAAGAATCAGCCCCAGCATTTT.

This chain links TRBV2 with TRBJ1-1; 10 bases agree with TRBD1. V gave up 2 bases and J gave up 4 bases; unmatched junction bases: 7. CDR1 is SNHLY and CDR2 is FYNNEI in the germline V gene. The CDR3 extends over 16 amino acids. CDR3: CASSERGQGYSTEAFF. The CDR3 bases are TGTGCCAGCAGTGAACGGGGACAGGGGTATTCCACTGAAGCTTTCTTT.

This sequence joins TRBV19 and TRBJ2-7; 11 positions match TRBD2. The CDR3 loop spans 17 amino acids. Germline V CDR1 and CDR2: LNHDA, SQIVND (reference sequence). Trimming removed 5 bases from V and 2 bases from J; junction bases left unmatched: 11. CDR3 nucleotides: TGTGCCAGTAGTTCTCCTGGGGTAGCGGGGGGGACCTACGAGCAGTACTTC. This sequence encodes CASSSPGVAGGTYEQYF. Based on the CDR3 plus reference TRBV19 and TRBJ2-7, the full variable domain is DGGITQSPKYLFRKEGQNVTLSCEQNLNHDAMYWYRQDPGQGLRLIYYSQIVNDFQKGDIAEGYSVSREKKESFPLTVTSAQKNPTAFYLCASSSPGVAGGTYEQYFGPGTRLTVT.

The J gene is TRBJ2-7, the V gene TRBV5-1, with 7 bases fitting TRBD1. The CDR3 is made up of 14 amino acids. Germline trimming cut 7 bases from V and 2 bases from J; bases unmatched to any gene: 9. Germline values: CDR1 SGHRS, CDR2 YFSETQ. The DNA for the CDR3 is TGCGCCAGCCGCCGTACGACAGGGACCTACGAGCAGTACTTC. Protein: CASRRTTGTYEQYF.

This clone was counted a single time. CDR3 amino acids: CASSFFPGTGYNEQFF. The CDR3 bases are TGCGCCAGCAGCTTTTTCCCCGGGACTGGATACAATGAGCAGTTCTTC. This rearrangement joins TRBV4-1 to TRBJ2-1; perhaps TRBD2 as D (6 bases). From germline, CDR1 is MGHRA and CDR2 YSYEKL. V was pared by 5 bases and J by 4 bases, with 18 bases between. The CDR3 consists of 16 residues.

The rearrangement joins TRBV5-8 to TRBJ2-7, with D unclear. V shed 1 base and J shed 3 bases, with 14 bases lying between them. Germline loops: CDR1 SGHTS, CDR2 YDEGEE. This CDR3 contains 15 residues. CDR3 sequence (DNA): TGTGCCAGCAGCTTGTACGGCGGCTCCCTCTACGAGCAGTACTTC. It yields the protein CASSLYGGSLYEQYF.

The chain uses TRBV6-6 and TRBJ1-1; tentative D call: TRBD1 (5 bases). V dropped 2 bases and J dropped 4 bases, with 11 bases sitting between them. The CDR3 runs 14 residues. Germline CDR1 reads MNHNY; CDR2 reads SVGAGI (reference sequence). The CDR3 DNA sequence: TGTGCCAGCAGTTACACAATGGGGGGCACTGAAGCTTTCTTT. Its translation: CASSYTMGGTEAFF.

The chain couples TRBV5-8 to TRBJ2-5, with D unresolved. V shed 0 bases and J shed 4 bases, with 10 bases lying between them. In germline, CDR1 is SGHTS, CDR2 YDEGEE. The CDR3 extends over 14 amino acids. The CDR3 protein is CASSLAAVRETQYF. The CDR3 nucleotides read TGTGCCAGCAGCTTGGCCGCGGTTAGAGAGACCCAGTACTTC.